This TCR beta chain comes out of a study of blood T cell repertoires in COVID-19. The overall study: Spain, Italy and the United States supplied samples that represented acute and convalescent COVID-19.

Trimming stripped 3 bases from V and 6 bases from J, with 13 bases between. This CDR3 has 14 residues. Germline CDR1 and CDR2: SEHNR and FQNEAQ (reference sequence). Original methodology: Counts of nucleated cells, estimated from reference gene primer amplification, were obtained. Libraries were prepared by immunoSEQ multiplex PCR; TCRdb keeps only in-frame clonotypes and omits some of them. The DNA gave D and trimming, while V, J and clone size come from that table. Of tens of thousands of clones in the sample, about 80% were seen once. This chain links TRBV7-9 with TRBJ2-3; D remains unclear. The receptor was isolated from a woman aged 80 or older with acute or convalescent COVID-19. What was sequenced was peripheral blood. CDR3 nucleotide sequence: TGTGCCAGCAGCTTTTCGGGTCCAATGGATACGCAGTATTTT. It yields the protein CASSFSGPMDTQYF. The full variable domain, rest sourced from reference TRBV7-9 and TRBJ2-3, is DTGVSQNPRHKITKRGQNVTFRCDPISEHNRLYWYRQTLGQGPEFLTYFQNEAQLEKSRLLSDRFSAERPKGSFSTLEIQRTEQGDSAMYLCASSFSGPMDTQYFGPGTRLTVL.